This TCR beta chain stems from a study of blood T cell repertoires in COVID-19. Germline CDR1 is SGHDN and CDR2 is FVKESK. J gave up 4 bases and V 5 bases, and 3 bases lay outside the gene matches. The CDR3 has 15 amino acids. Profiling relied on immunoSEQ multiplex PCR, and the TCRdb table lists in-frame clones only, not all of them. The table shows around 40,000 clones, with less than 85% occurring only once. Only one count was recorded for this clone. The TCR originated in a man between 65 and 79 years old with acute or convalescent COVID-19. The J gene is TRBJ2-3, the V gene TRBV14; 13 bases agree with TRBD2. Sequencing was performed on peripheral blood. CDR3 bases: TGTGCCAGCAGCGTGACTAGCGGGAGGTCAGATACGCAGTATTTT. Encoded protein: CASSVTSGRSDTQYF.